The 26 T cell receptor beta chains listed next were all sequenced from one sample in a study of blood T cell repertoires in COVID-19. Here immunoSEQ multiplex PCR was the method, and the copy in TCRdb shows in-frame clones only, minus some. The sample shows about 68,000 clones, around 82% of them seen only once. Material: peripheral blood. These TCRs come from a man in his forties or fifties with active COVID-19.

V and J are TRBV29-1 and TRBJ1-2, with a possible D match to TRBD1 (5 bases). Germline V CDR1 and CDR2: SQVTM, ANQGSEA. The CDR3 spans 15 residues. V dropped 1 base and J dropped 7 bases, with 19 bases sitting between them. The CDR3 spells CSVEVRVGGSAGYTF. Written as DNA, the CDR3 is TGCAGCGTTGAAGTGAGGGTTGGGGGGTCCGCTGGCTACACCTTC. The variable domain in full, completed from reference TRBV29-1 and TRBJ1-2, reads SAVISQKPSRDICQRGTSLTIQCQVDSQVTMMFWYRQQPGQSLTLIATANQGSEATYESGFVIDKFPISRPNLTFSTLTVSNMSPEDSSIYLCSVEVRVGGSAGYTFGSGTRLTVV.

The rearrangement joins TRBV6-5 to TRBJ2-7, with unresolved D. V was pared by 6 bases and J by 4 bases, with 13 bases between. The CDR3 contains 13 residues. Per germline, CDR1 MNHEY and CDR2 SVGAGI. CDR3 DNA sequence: TGTGCCAGCAGACGCCTTACAGCTTACGAGCAGTACTTC. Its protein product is CASRRLTAYEQYF.

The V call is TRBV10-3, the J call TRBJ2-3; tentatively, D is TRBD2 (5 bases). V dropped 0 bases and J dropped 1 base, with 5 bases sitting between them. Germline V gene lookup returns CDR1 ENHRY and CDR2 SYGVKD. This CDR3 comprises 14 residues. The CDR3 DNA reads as TGTGCCATCAGTGAGTCGAGGGGCACAGATACGCAGTATTTT. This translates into CAISESRGTDTQYF.

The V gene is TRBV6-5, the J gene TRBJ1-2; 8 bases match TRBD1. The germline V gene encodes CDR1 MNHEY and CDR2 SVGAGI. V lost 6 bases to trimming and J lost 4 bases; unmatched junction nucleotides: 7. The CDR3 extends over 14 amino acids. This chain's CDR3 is CASRADRGTYGYTF. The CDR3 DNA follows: TGTGCCAGCAGGGCCGACAGGGGTACCTATGGCTACACCTTC.

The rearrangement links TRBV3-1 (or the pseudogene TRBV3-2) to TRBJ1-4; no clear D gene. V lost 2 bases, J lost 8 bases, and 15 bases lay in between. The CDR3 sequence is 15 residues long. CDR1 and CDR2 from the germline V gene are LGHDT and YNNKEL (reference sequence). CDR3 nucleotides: TGTGCCAGCAGCCAAAACGGAGCCGAGGAAGAAAAACTGTTTTTT. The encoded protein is CASSQNGAEEEKLFF.

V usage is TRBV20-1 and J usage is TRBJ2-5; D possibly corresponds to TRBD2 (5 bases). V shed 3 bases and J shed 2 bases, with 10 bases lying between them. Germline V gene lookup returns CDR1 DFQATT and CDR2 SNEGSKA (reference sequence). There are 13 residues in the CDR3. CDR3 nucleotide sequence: TGCAGTGCTAGTCTAGCACCTCAAGAGACCCAGTACTTC. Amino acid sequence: CSASLAPQETQYF.

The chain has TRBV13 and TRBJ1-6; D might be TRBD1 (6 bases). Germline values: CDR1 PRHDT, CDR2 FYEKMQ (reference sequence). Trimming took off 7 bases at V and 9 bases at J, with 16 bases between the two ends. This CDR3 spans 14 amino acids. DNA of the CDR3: TGTGCCAGCACCGCGGCGGGGGGCAGTTCACCCCTCCACTTT. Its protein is CASTAAGGSSPLHF. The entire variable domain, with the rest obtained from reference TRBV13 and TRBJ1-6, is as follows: AAGVIQSPRHLIKEKRETATLKCYPIPRHDTVYWYQQGPGQDPQFLISFYEKMQSDKGSIPDRFSAQQFSDYHSELNMSSLELGDSALYFCASTAAGGSSPLHFGNGTRLTVT.

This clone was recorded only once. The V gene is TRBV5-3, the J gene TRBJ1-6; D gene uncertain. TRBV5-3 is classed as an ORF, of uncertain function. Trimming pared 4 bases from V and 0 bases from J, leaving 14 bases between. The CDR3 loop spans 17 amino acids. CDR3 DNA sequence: TGTGCCAGAAGCAGGAGGATACTGAGCTCCTATAATTCACCCCTCCACTTT. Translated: CARSRRILSSYNSPLHF.

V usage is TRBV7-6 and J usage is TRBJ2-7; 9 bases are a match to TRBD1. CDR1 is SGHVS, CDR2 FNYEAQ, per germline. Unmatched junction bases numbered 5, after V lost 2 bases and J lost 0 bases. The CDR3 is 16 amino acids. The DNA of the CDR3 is TGTGCCAGCAGCTTATCCGGGACAGGGAGCTCCTACGAGCAGTACTTC. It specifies CASSLSGTGSSYEQYF.

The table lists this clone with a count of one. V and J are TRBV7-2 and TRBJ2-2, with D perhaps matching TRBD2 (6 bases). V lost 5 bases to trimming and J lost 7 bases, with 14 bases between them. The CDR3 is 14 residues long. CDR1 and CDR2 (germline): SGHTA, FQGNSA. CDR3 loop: CASSPYWEDGELFF. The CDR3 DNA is TGTGCCAGCAGCCCTTATTGGGAGGACGGGGAGCTGTTTTTT.

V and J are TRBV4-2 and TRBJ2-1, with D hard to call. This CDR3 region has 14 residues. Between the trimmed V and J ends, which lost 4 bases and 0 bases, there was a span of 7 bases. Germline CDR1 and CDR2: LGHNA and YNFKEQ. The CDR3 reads CASSPLLSYNEQFF. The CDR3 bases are TGTGCCAGCAGCCCGTTACTCTCCTACAATGAGCAGTTCTTC.

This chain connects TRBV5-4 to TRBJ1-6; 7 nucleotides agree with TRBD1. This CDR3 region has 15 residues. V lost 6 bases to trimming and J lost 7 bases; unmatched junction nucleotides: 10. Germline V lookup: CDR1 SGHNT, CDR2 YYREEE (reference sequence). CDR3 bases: TGTGCCAGCACCCCGGGGGGGACAGACAATTCACCCCTCCACTTT. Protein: CASTPGGTDNSPLHF.

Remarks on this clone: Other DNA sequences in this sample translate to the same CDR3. The CDR3 DNA reads as TGTGCCAGCCGTTCGGGGGTGGCCGGGGAGCTGTTTTTT. Translation gives CASRSGVAGELFF. The J gene is TRBJ2-2, the V gene TRBV7-9; TRBD2 is a possible D gene (6 bases). CDR1 SEHNR and CDR2 FQNEAQ come from the germline V gene (reference sequence). The CDR3 contains 13 residues. V shed 8 bases and J shed 6 bases, with 13 bases lying between them.

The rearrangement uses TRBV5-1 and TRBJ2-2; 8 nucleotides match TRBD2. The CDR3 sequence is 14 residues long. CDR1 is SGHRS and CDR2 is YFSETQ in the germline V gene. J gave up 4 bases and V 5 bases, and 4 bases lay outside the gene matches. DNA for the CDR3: TGCGCCAGCAGTCCCGGGACTAGCACCGGGGAGCTGTTTTTT. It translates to CASSPGTSTGELFF.

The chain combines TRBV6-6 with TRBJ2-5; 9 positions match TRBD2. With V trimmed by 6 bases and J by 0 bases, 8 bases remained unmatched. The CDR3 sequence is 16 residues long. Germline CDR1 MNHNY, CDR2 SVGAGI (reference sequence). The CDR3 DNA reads TGTGCCAGCAGCAAAAGACTAGCGGAGTACCAAGAGACCCAGTACTTC. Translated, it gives CASSKRLAEYQETQYF.

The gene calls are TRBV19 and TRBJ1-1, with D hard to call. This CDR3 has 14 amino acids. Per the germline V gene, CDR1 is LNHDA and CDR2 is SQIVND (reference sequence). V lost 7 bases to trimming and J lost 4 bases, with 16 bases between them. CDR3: CASIFNGRGTEAFF. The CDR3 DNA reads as TGTGCCAGTATCTTTAACGGGCGGGGCACTGAAGCTTTCTTT.

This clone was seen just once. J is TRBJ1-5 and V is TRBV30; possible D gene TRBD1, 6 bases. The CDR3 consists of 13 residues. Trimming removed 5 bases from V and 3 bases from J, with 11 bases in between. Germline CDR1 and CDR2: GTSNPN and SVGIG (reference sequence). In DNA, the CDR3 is TGTGCCTGGTTACAGGGAAACAATCAGCCCCAGCATTTT. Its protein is CAWLQGNNQPQHF. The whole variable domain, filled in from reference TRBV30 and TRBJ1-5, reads SQTIHQWPATLVQPVGSPLSLECTVEGTSNPNLYWYRQAAGRGLQLLFYSVGIGQISSEVPQNLSASRPQDRQFILSSKKLLLSDSGFYLCAWLQGNNQPQHFGDGTRLSIL.

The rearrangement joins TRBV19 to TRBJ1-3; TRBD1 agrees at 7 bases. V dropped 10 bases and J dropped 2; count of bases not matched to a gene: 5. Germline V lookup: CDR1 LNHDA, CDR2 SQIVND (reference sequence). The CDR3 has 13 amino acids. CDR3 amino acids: CATQTGAGNTIYF. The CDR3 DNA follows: TGTGCCACCCAAACAGGGGCTGGAAACACCATATATTTT. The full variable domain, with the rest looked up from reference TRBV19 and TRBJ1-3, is DGGITQSPKYLFRKEGQNVTLSCEQNLNHDAMYWYRQDPGQGLRLIYYSQIVNDFQKGDIAEGYSVSREKKESFPLTVTSAQKNPTAFYLCATQTGAGNTIYFGEGSWLTVV.

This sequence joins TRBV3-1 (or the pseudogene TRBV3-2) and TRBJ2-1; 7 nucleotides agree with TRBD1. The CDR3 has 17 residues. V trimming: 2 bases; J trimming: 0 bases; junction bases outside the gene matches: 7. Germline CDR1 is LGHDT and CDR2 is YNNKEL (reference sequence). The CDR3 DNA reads TGTGCCAGCAGCCAATTACAGGGGTTTAGCTCCTACAATGAGCAGTTCTTC. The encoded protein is CASSQLQGFSSYNEQFF.

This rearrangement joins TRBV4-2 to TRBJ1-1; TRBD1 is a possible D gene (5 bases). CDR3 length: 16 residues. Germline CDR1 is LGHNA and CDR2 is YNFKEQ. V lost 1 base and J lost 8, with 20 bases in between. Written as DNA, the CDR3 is TGTGCCAGCAGCCAAGGACGCCTGGAGGGGATATCGGAAGCTTTCTTT. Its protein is CASSQGRLEGISEAFF.

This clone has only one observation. The CDR3 nucleotides read TGTGCCAGCAGGGCCTCTAGCGGGAGTAGCGGCGAGCAGTACTTC. Protein: CASRASSGSSGEQYF. The V gene is TRBV2, the J gene TRBJ2-7; TRBD2 agrees at 10 bases. CDR1 and CDR2 from the germline V gene are SNHLY and FYNNEI. V trimming: 6 bases; J trimming: 6 bases; junction bases outside the gene matches: 11. The CDR3 contains 15 residues.

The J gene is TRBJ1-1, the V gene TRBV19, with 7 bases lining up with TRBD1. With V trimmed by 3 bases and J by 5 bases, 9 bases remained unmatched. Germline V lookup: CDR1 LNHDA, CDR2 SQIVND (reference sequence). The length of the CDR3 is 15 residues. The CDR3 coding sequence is TGTGCCAGTAGTATCACAGGGGCGGGGGGTACTGAAGCTTTCTTT. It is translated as CASSITGAGGTEAFF.

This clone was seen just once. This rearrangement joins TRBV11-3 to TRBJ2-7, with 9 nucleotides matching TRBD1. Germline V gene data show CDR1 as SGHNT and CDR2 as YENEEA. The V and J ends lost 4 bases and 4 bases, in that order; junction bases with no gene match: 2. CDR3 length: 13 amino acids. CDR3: CASSSGQGYEQYF. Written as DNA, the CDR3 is TGTGCCAGCAGCTCGGGACAGGGTTACGAGCAGTACTTC.

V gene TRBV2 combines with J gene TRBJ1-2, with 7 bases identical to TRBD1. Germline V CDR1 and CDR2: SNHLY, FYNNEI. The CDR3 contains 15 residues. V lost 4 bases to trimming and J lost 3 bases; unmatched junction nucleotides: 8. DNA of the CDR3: TGTGCCAGCAGTGCCGGCCAGGGGGGAGACTATGGCTACACCTTC. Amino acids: CASSAGQGGDYGYTF.

The chain's CDR3 is CASSLTAGTGTLAFF. The CDR3, as DNA: TGTGCCAGCAGCTTAACGGCCGGGACAGGGACTCTGGCTTTCTTT. The chain recombines TRBV7-6 with TRBJ1-1, with 9 bases lining up with TRBD1. The V segment lost 2 bases and the J segment 11 bases; nucleotides outside the gene matches: 12. This CDR3 contains 15 residues. Germline V CDR1 and CDR2: SGHVS, FNYEAQ.

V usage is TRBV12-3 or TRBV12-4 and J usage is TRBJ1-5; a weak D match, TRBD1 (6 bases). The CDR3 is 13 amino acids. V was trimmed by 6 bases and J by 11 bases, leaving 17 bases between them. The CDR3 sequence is CASRERQVATQHF. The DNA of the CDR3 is TGTGCCAGCAGAGAACGACAGGTGGCAACCCAGCATTTT.